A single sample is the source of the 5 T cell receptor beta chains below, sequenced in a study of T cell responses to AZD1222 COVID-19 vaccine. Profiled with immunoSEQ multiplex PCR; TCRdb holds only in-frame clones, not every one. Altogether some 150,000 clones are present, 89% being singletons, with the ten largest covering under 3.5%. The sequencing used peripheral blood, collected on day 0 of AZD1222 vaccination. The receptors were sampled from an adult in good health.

The CDR3, as DNA: TGTGCCAGCAGCTTACGGCAGGAGGGTGGCTACACCTTC. This codes for CASSLRQEGGYTF. This chain links TRBV7-8 with TRBJ1-2; D not resolved. The CDR3 has 13 residues. Trimming shortened V by 2 bases and J by 7 bases, and 11 bases separated the two germline ends. Germline V gene lookup returns CDR1 SGHVS and CDR2 FQNEAQ.

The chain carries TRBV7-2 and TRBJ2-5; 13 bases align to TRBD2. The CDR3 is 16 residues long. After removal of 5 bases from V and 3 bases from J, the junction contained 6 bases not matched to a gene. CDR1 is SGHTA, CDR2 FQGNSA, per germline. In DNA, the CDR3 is TGTGCCAGCAGCACGACTAGCGGGGGGATAAAAGAGACCCAGTACTTC. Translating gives CASSTTSGGIKETQYF.

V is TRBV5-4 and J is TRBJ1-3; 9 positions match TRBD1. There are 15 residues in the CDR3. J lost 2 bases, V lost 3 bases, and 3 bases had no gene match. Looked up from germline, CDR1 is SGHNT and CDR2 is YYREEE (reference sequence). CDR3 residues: CASSWTGAPGNTIYF. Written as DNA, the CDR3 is TGTGCCAGCAGCTGGACAGGGGCCCCTGGAAACACCATATATTTT.

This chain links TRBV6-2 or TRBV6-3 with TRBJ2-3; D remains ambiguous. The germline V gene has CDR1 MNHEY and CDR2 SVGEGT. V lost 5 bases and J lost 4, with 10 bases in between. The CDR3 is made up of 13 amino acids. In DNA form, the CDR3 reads TGTGCCAGCAGTGGCCACCCTGCAGATACGCAGTATTTT. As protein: CASSGHPADTQYF.

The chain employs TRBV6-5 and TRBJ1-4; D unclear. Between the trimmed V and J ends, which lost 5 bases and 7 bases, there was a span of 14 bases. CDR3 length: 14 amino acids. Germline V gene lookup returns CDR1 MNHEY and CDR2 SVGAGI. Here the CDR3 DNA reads TGTGCCAGCAGTCACAGTGGGGAGGCTGAAAAACTGTTTTTT. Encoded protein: CASSHSGEAEKLFF.